These 12 T cell receptor beta chains were all obtained from the same sample, sequenced in a study of T cells after yellow fever vaccination. TCRdb re-derived calls from the 5' RACE reads in MiXCR, one entry per CDR3 protein. This sample has some 99,000 distinct CDR3 sequences, with under 7% found just once. The input for sequencing was CD8+ T cells sorted from PBMCs, taken 10 days after the yellow fever booster vaccination. The receptor source for this set is a man between 18 and 35 years old who received the YFV17D yellow fever vaccine.

This clonotype was picked up a small number of times. This sequence joins TRBV7-8 and TRBJ2-1; D is uncertain. Germline V gives CDR1 SGHVS, CDR2 FQNEAQ. The length of the CDR3 is 13 residues. V lost 4 bases to trimming and J lost 10 bases, with 14 bases between them. The DNA of the CDR3 is TGTGCCAGCAGCTCACCCGGGTCTATGGAGCAGTTCTTC. Protein sequence: CASSSPGSMEQFF.

There are many counts of this clonotype. CDR3 protein: CASSRTGVSEQYF. The CDR3, as DNA: TGCGCCAGCAGCCGGACAGGGGTTAGCGAGCAGTACTTC. V and J are TRBV4-1 and TRBJ2-7; 9 nucleotides line up with TRBD1. Looked up from germline, CDR1 is MGHRA and CDR2 is YSYEKL. V dropped 4 bases and J dropped 6; count of bases not matched to a gene: 4. This CDR3 comprises 13 residues.

This chain joins TRBV6-5 and TRBJ2-1, with 8 bases lining up with TRBD2. The CDR3 length is 17 residues. After removal of 0 bases from V and 7 bases from J, the junction contained 11 bases not matched to a gene. From germline, CDR1 is MNHEY and CDR2 SVGAGI. Here the CDR3 reads CASSYSTSSGRRNEQFF. CDR3 sequence (DNA): TGTGCCAGCAGTTACTCGACGTCTAGCGGGCGGAGGAATGAGCAGTTCTTC.

This clonotype was seen at least ten times. This sequence joins TRBV4-3 and TRBJ2-3; D possibly corresponds to TRBD2 (6 bases). This CDR3 has 16 amino acids. V lost 2 bases, J lost 9 bases, and 21 bases lay in between. Looked up from germline, CDR1 is LGHNA and CDR2 is YSLEER. The CDR3: CASSQQVGGTRGTQYF. CDR3 in DNA: TGCGCCAGCAGCCAACAAGTGGGAGGTACCCGCGGAACGCAGTATTTT.

This clonotype was seen repeatedly, ten times or more. The chain carries TRBV4-3 and TRBJ2-7; 8 bases line up with TRBD2. There are 15 residues in the CDR3. Germline CDR1 and CDR2: LGHNA and YSLEER. V dropped 3 bases and J dropped 1; count of bases not matched to a gene: 5. In DNA, the CDR3 is TGCGCCAGCAGCCAGAGTACTAGCGGTTCCTACGAGCAGTACTTC. Protein product: CASSQSTSGSYEQYF.

The rearrangement uses TRBV7-9 and TRBJ1-6, with D maybe TRBD1 (6 bases). Germline V gives CDR1 SEHNR, CDR2 FQNEAQ (reference sequence). This CDR3 is built from 15 residues. V shed 4 bases and J shed 6 bases, with 13 bases lying between them. The CDR3 here is CASSSTIGGNSPLHF. The CDR3 DNA reads as TGTGCCAGCAGCTCCACAATAGGGGGTAATTCACCCCTCCACTTT.

This clonotype was found a few times. V gene TRBV7-9 combines with J gene TRBJ2-5, with D possibly TRBD1 on 6 matching bases. Germline V CDR1 and CDR2: SEHNR, FQNEAQ (reference sequence). V was trimmed by 4 bases and J by 5 bases, leaving 20 bases between them. The CDR3 has 16 residues. CDR3 sequence: CASSSTGKRTLETQYF. The DNA of the CDR3 is TGTGCCAGCAGCTCAACAGGGAAAAGGACTCTGGAGACCCAGTACTTC.

There are many counts of this clonotype. The CDR3 reads CASSSQGNGEQFF. The CDR3, as DNA: TGTGCCAGCAGCTCCCAGGGTAACGGTGAGCAGTTCTTC. V and J are TRBV5-6 and TRBJ2-1, with D perhaps matching TRBD1 (5 bases). The CDR3 sequence is 13 residues long. Deletions cut 3 bases from V and 9 bases from J, with 13 bases between. Germline loops: CDR1 SGHDT, CDR2 YYEEEE.

V usage is TRBV6-2 or TRBV6-3 and J usage is TRBJ2-1; D could derive from TRBD1 or TRBD2 (5 bases each). Trimming stripped 5 bases from V and 1 base from J, with 12 bases between. The germline V gene has CDR1 MNHEY and CDR2 SVGEGT. The CDR3 extends over 15 amino acids. Written as DNA, the CDR3 is TGTGCCAGCAGTCTGGGGACCGCATCCTACAATGAGCAGTTCTTC. It codes for CASSLGTASYNEQFF.

This clonotype was recorded at least ten times. In nucleotides, the CDR3 is TGTGCCAGCAGCTTAGATGGGACAGGGATCGACGAGCAGTACTTC. Translated: CASSLDGTGIDEQYF. The chain has TRBV7-2 and TRBJ2-7; the match to TRBD1 covers 9 bases. Unmatched junction bases numbered 6, after V lost 1 base and J lost 5 bases. This CDR3 is built from 15 residues. CDR1 SGHTA and CDR2 FQGNSA come from the germline V gene. Together with reference TRBV7-2 and TRBJ2-7, the CDR3 gives the full variable domain: GAGVSQSPSNKVTEKGKDVELRCDPISGHTALYWYRQSLGQGLEFLIYFQGNSAPDKSGLPSDRFSAERTGGSVSTLTIQRTQQEDSAVYLCASSLDGTGIDEQYFGPGTRLTVT.

The rearrangement links TRBV5-1 to TRBJ2-7; possible D gene TRBD2, 5 bases. The V gene's germline CDR1 is SGHRS and CDR2 YFSETQ. This CDR3 region has 12 residues. Trimming shortened V by 3 bases and J by 3 bases, and 7 bases separated the two germline ends. Written as DNA, the CDR3 is TGCGCCAGCAGCTACCGGGACTACGAGCAGTACTTC. Amino acids: CASSYRDYEQYF.

Only a few counts were recorded for this clonotype. The chain carries TRBV20-1 and TRBJ2-1; 9 bases agree with TRBD2. The CDR3 extends over 15 amino acids. From germline, CDR1 is DFQATT and CDR2 SNEGSKA (reference sequence). Trimming took 0 bases from V and 0 from J; bases not matched to a gene: 0. DNA for the CDR3: TGCAGTGCTAGAGATAGCGGGAGCTCCTACAATGAGCAGTTCTTC. This codes for CSARDSGSSYNEQFF.